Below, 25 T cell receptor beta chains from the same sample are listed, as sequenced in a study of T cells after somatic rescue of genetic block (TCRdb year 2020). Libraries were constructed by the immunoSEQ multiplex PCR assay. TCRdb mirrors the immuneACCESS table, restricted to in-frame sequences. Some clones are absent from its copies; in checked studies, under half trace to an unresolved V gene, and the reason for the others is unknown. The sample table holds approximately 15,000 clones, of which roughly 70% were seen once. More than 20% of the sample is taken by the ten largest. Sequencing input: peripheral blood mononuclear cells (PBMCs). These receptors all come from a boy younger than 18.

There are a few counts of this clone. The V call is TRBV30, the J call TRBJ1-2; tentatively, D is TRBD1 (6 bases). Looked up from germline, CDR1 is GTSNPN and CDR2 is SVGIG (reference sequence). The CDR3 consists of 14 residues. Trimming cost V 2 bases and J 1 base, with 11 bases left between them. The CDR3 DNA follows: TGTGCCTGGAGTACCCGGGGGCGTAACTATGGCTACACCTTC. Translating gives CAWSTRGRNYGYTF.

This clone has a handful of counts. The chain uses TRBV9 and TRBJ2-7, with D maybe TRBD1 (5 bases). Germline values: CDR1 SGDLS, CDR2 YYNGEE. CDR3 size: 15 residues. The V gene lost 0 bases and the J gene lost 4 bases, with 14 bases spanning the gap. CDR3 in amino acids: CASSVEQGAAYEQYF. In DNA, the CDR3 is TGTGCCAGCAGCGTAGAACAAGGGGCCGCATACGAGCAGTACTTC.

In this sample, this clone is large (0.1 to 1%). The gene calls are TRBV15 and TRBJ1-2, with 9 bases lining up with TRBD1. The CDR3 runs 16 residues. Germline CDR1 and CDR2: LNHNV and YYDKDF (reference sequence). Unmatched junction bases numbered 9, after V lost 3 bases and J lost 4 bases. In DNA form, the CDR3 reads TGTGCCACCAGCAGTTCGACAGGGGGTGTCCCCTATGGCTACACCTTC. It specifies CATSSSTGGVPYGYTF.

CDR3 region: CACHSGNYGYTF. The CDR3, as DNA: TGTGCCTGCCACAGCGGTAACTATGGCTACACCTTC. This sequence joins TRBV30 and TRBJ1-2; D ambiguous. CDR3 size: 12 residues. V was cut by 6 bases and J by 1 base, with 9 bases left in between. Germline loops: CDR1 GTSNPN, CDR2 SVGIG (reference sequence).

The CDR3 nucleotides are TGTGCCAGCAGCCAAGATACGCTACTAGGGTCCTACGAGCAGTACTTC. Protein sequence: CASSQDTLLGSYEQYF. The chain uses TRBV14 and TRBJ2-7, with D possibly matching TRBD2 (5 bases). The V end was cut by 0 bases, the J end by 1 base, with 13 bases between. The germline V gene has CDR1 SGHDN and CDR2 FVKESK. The CDR3 has 16 amino acids.

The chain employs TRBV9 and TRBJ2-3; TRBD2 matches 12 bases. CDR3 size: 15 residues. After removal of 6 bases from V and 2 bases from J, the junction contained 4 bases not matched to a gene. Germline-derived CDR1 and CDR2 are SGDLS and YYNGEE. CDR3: CASNPSGRDTDTQYF. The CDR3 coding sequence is TGTGCCAGCAACCCTAGCGGGAGGGACACAGATACGCAGTATTTT.

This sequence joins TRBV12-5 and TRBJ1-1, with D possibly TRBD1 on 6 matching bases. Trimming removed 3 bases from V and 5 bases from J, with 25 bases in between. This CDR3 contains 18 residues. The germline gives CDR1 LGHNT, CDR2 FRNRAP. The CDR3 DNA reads TGTGCTAGTGGTTTTATTTTCCCCCCCAGGGGCGTATGGACTGAAGCTTTCTTT. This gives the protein CASGFIFPPRGVWTEAFF.

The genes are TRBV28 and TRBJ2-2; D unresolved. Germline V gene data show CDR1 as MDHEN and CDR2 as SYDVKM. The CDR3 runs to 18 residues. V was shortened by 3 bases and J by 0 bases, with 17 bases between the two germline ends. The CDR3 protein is CASSFTGPLFANTGELFF. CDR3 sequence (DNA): TGTGCCAGCAGTTTCACCGGACCCCTATTCGCGAACACCGGGGAGCTGTTTTTT.

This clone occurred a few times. The DNA of the CDR3 is TGTGCCTGGATTGACAGCTCCTACGAGCAGTACTTC. As protein: CAWIDSSYEQYF. The chain uses TRBV30 and TRBJ2-7, with D possibly matching TRBD1 (5 bases). Trimming shortened V by 4 bases and J by 0 bases, and 7 bases separated the two germline ends. This CDR3 is built from 12 residues. Germline lookup yields CDR1 GTSNPN and CDR2 SVGIG (reference sequence).

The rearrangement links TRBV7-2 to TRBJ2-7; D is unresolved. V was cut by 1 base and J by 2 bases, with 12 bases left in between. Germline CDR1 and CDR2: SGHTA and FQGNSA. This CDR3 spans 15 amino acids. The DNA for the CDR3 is TGTGCCAGCAGCTTAGTTGGCTCGGTAACCTACGAGCAGTACTTC. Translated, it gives CASSLVGSVTYEQYF.

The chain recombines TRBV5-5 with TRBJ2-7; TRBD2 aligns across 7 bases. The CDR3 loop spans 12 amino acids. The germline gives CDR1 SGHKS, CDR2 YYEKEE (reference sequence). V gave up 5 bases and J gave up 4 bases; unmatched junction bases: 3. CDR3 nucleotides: TGTGCCAGCAGGTCAGCGGGGTACGAGCAGTACTTC. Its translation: CASRSAGYEQYF.

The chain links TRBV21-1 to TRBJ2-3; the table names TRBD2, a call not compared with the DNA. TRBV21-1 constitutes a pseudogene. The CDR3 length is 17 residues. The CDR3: CASSPLATPISTDTQYF. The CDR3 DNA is TGTGCCAGCAGCCCCCTTGCGACTCCTATCAGCACAGATACGCAGTATTTT.

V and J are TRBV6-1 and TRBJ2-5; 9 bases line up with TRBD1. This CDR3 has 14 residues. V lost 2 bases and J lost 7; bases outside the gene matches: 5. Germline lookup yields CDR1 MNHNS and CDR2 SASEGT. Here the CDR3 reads CASSEWGQGGTQYF. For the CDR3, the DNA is TGTGCCAGCAGTGAATGGGGACAGGGCGGGACCCAGTACTTC.

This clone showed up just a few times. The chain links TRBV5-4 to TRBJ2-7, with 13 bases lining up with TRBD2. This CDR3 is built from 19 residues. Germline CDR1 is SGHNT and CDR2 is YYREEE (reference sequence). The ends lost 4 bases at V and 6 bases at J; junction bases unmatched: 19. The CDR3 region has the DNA TGTGCCAGCAGCCCAGGTCCAGCCTCGGGACTAGCGGGAATGCTCGAGCAGTACTTC. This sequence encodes CASSPGPASGLAGMLEQYF.

CDR3 coding DNA: TGCAGCGTTGTTGCCCTCCTAGGGGAGACCCAGTACTTC. Its protein product is CSVVALLGETQYF. The rearrangement links TRBV29-1 to TRBJ2-5; no reliable D call. V was clipped by 4 bases and J by 5 bases, with 14 bases between them. Germline V gene data show CDR1 as SQVTM and CDR2 as ANQGSEA. CDR3 length equals 13 residues.

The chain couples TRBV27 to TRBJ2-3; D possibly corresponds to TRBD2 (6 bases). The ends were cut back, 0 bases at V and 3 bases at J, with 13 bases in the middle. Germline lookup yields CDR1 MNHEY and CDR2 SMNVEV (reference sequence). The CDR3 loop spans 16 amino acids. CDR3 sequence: CASSLSVGGPTDTQYF. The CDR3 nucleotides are TGTGCCAGCAGTTTATCGGTCGGGGGTCCTACAGATACGCAGTATTTT.

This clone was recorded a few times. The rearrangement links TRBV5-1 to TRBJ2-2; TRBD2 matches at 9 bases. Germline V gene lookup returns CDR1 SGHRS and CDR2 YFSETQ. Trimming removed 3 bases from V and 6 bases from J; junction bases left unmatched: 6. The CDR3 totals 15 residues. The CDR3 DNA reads TGCGCCAGCAGCTCCCCCGGGACTAGCTCCGGGGAGCTGTTTTTT. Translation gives CASSSPGTSSGELFF. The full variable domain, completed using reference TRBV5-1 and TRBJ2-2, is KAGVTQTPRYLIKTRGQQVTLSCSPISGHRSVSWYQQTPGQGLQFLFEYFSETQRNKGNFPGRFSGRQFSNSRSEMNVSTLELGDSALYLCASSSPGTSSGELFFGEGSRLTVL.

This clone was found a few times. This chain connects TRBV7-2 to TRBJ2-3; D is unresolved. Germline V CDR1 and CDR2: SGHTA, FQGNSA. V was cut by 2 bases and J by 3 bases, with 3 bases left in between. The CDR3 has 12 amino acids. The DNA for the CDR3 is TGTGCCAGCAGCTTATATACAGATACGCAGTATTTT. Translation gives CASSLYTDTQYF.

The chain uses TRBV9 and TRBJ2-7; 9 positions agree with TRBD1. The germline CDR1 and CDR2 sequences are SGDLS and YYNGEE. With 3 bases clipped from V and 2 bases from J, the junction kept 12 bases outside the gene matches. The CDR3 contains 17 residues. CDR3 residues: CASSEGWGQGPTYEQYF. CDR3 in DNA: TGTGCCAGCAGCGAGGGGTGGGGACAGGGCCCCACCTACGAGCAGTACTTC.

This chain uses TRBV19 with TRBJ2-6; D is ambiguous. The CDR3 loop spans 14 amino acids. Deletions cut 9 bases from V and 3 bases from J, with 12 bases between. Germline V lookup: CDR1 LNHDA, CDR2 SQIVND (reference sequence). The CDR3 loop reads CARVFLGGANVLTF. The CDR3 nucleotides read TGTGCCAGGGTTTTTTTAGGTGGGGCCAACGTCCTGACTTTC.

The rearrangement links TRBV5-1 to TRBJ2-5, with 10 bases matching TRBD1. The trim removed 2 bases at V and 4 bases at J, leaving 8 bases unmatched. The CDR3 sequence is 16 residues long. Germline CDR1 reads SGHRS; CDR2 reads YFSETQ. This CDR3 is CASSFGGGQGGETQYF. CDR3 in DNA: TGCGCCAGCAGCTTTGGCGGTGGACAGGGGGGAGAGACCCAGTACTTC.

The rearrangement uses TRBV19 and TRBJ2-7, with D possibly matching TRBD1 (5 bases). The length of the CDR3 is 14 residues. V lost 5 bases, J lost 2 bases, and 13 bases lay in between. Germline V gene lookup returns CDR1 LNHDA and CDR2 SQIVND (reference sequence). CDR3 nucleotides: TGTGCCAGTAGTCCGGACACTCCCCCCTACGAGCAGTACTTC. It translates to CASSPDTPPYEQYF.

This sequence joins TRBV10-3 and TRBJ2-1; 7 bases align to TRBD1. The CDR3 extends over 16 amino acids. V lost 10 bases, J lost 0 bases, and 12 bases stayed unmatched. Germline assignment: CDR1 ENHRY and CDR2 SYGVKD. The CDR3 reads CATSNRGESSYNEQFF. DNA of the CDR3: TGTGCCACCTCAAACAGGGGCGAGAGCTCCTACAATGAGCAGTTCTTC.

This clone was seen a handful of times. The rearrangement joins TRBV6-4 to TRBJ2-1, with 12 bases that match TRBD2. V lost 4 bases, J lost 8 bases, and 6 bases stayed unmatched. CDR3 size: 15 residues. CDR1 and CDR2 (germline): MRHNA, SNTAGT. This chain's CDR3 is CASSALAGGVDEQFF. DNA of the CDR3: TGTGCCAGCAGTGCGCTAGCGGGAGGGGTGGATGAGCAGTTCTTC.

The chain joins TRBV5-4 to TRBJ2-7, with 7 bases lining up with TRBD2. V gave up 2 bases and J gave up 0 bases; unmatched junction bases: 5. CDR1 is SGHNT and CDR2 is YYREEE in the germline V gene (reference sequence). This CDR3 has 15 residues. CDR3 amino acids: CASSLGRLASYEQYF. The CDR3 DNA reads TGTGCCAGCAGCTTAGGAAGACTAGCCTCCTACGAGCAGTACTTC. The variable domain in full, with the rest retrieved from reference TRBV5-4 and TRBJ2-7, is ETGVTQSPTHLIKTRGQQVTLRCSSQSGHNTVSWYQQALGQGPQFIFQYYREEENGRGNFPPRFSGLQFPNYSSELNVNALELDDSALYLCASSLGRLASYEQYFGPGTRLTVT.